Below are 24 T cell receptor beta chains sequenced from a single sample in a study of T cell responses to AZD1222 COVID-19 vaccine. Here immunoSEQ multiplex PCR was the method, and the copy in TCRdb shows in-frame clones only, minus some. The top ten hold 7.5% to 9.5% of the sample, which has 200,000 or so clones, almost 95% seen once. This material consisted of peripheral blood, taken on day 0 of AZD1222 vaccination. The receptor set was obtained from an adult in good health.

The chain has TRBV28 and TRBJ2-4; 11 nucleotides match TRBD2. With 1 base clipped from V and 7 bases from J, the junction kept 6 bases outside the gene matches. This CDR3 contains 16 residues. Germline-derived CDR1 and CDR2 are MDHEN and SYDVKM. The CDR3: CASSLYVAGGENIQYF. The DNA for the CDR3 is TGTGCCAGCAGTTTATATGTAGCGGGAGGGGAGAACATTCAGTACTTC. Full variable domain (rest looked up from reference TRBV28 and TRBJ2-4): DVKVTQSSRYLVKRTGEKVFLECVQDMDHENMFWYRQDPGLGLRLIYFSYDVKMKEKGDIPEGYSVSREKKERFSLILESASTNQTSMYLCASSLYVAGGENIQYFGAGTRLSVL.

The rearrangement links TRBV7-2 to TRBJ2-7, with TRBD2 identical over 12 bases. V lost 3 bases and J lost 3; bases outside the gene matches: 9. The CDR3 consists of 17 residues. Germline assignment: CDR1 SGHTA and CDR2 FQGNSA. Here the CDR3 reads CASSFDGLAGRGYEQYF. DNA for the CDR3: TGTGCCAGCAGCTTTGACGGACTAGCGGGGAGAGGCTACGAGCAGTACTTC.

V usage is TRBV5-1 and J usage is TRBJ2-1; 13 bases align to TRBD2. Germline values: CDR1 SGHRS, CDR2 YFSETQ. The V and J ends lost 4 bases and 5 bases, in that order; junction bases with no gene match: 6. The CDR3 is 16 residues long. The CDR3 DNA reads as TGCGCCAGCAGCGGGGGACTAGCGGGATCGCACAATGAGCAGTTCTTC. Translating gives CASSGGLAGSHNEQFF.

A single count supports this clone. The gene calls are TRBV27 and TRBJ1-6, with a tentative D call TRBD1 (6 bases). Germline values: CDR1 MNHEY, CDR2 SMNVEV (reference sequence). V was trimmed by 5 bases and J by 10 bases, leaving 18 bases between them. The CDR3 loop spans 15 amino acids. CDR3 coding DNA: TGTGCCAGCAGTCGGAACACAGGGTACCGGTCACCCCTCCACTTT. Its translation is CASSRNTGYRSPLHF.

The DNA of the CDR3 is TGTGCCAGCAGCTCCTCTCAAGACAATGAGCAGTTCTTC. Encoded protein: CASSSSQDNEQFF. J is TRBJ2-1 and V is TRBV11-2; D is uncertain. CDR3 size: 13 residues. Germline V CDR1 and CDR2: SGHAT, FQNNGV. V lost 4 bases to trimming and J lost 5 bases, with 9 bases between them.

The gene calls are TRBV19 and TRBJ2-1; 7 nucleotides match TRBD2. The V segment lost 3 bases and the J segment 4 bases; nucleotides outside the gene matches: 0. The germline CDR1 and CDR2 sequences are LNHDA and SQIVND (reference sequence). CDR3 length: 13 residues. CDR3 in DNA: TGTGCCAGTAGTATGGGACTATACAATGAGCAGTTCTTC. This sequence encodes CASSMGLYNEQFF.

The chain links TRBV19 to TRBJ1-2, with no clear D. V lost 9 bases and J lost 8, with 13 bases in between. The CDR3 loop spans 11 amino acids. Per germline, CDR1 LNHDA and CDR2 SQIVND (reference sequence). CDR3 in DNA: TGTGCCAGCTATGGGCTATCAGGCTACACCTTC. Protein product: CASYGLSGYTF.

The J gene is TRBJ1-4, the V gene TRBV19; 7 bases are shared with TRBD1. The V gene end was trimmed by 6 bases and the J gene end by 11 bases; junction bases not matched to a gene: 6. Per germline, CDR1 LNHDA and CDR2 SQIVND (reference sequence). CDR3 length: 12 amino acids. Here the CDR3 reads CASRRTGWKLFF. The CDR3 DNA is TGTGCCAGTAGGAGGACAGGATGGAAACTGTTTTTT.

The chain couples TRBV3-1 (or the pseudogene TRBV3-2) to TRBJ2-3; 12 nucleotides align to TRBD2. V was pared by 4 bases and J by 5 bases, with 7 bases of the junction left unmatched. CDR3 length equals 16 residues. Germline assignment: CDR1 LGHDT and CDR2 YNNKEL (reference sequence). CDR3 nucleotides: TGTGCCAGCAGCCTCAGGACTAGCGGGATAAGAGATACGCAGTATTTT. As protein: CASSLRTSGIRDTQYF.

The chain is built from TRBV3-1 (or the pseudogene TRBV3-2) and TRBJ1-1, with a possible D match to TRBD1 (5 bases). From germline, CDR1 is LGHDT and CDR2 YNNKEL (reference sequence). The CDR3 consists of 14 residues. Deletions cut 4 bases from V and 3 bases from J, with 12 bases between. For the CDR3, the DNA is TGTGCCAGCAGCCCCTTTTGGGGGGACACTGAAGCTTTCTTT. This codes for CASSPFWGDTEAFF.

The chain combines TRBV5-8 with TRBJ2-3, with TRBD2 matching over 9 bases. The CDR3 consists of 16 residues. Trimming removed 5 bases from V and 2 bases from J; junction bases left unmatched: 9. Germline loops: CDR1 SGHTS, CDR2 YDEGEE. The DNA of the CDR3 is TGTGCCAGCAGTCCCCGGACTAGCGCTTACACAGATACGCAGTATTTT. Its protein is CASSPRTSAYTDTQYF.

V gene TRBV3-1 (or the pseudogene TRBV3-2) combines with J gene TRBJ2-1; D is possibly TRBD2 (6 bases). Germline CDR1 reads LGHDT; CDR2 reads YNNKEL (reference sequence). CDR3 length equals 15 residues. The V gene lost 0 bases and the J gene lost 5 bases, with 11 bases spanning the gap. For the CDR3, the DNA is TGTGCCAGCAGCCAAGACGGACTACCGCACAATGAGCAGTTCTTC. It translates to CASSQDGLPHNEQFF.

This sequence joins TRBV3-1 (or the pseudogene TRBV3-2) and TRBJ1-4, with D perhaps TRBD1 (6 bases). CDR3 length equals 17 residues. The ends were cut back, 3 bases at V and 10 bases at J, with 24 bases in the middle. Per the germline V gene, CDR1 is LGHDT and CDR2 is YNNKEL (reference sequence). CDR3 region: CASSHRPPQGHDGKLFF. The CDR3 coding sequence is TGTGCCAGCAGCCACCGCCCGCCACAGGGTCACGATGGAAAACTGTTTTTT.

This chain uses TRBV20-1 with TRBJ1-2; no clear D gene. V was pared by 6 bases and J by 7 bases, with 6 bases between. CDR1 and CDR2 (germline): DFQATT, SNEGSKA (reference sequence). The CDR3 runs 9 residues. As DNA, the CDR3 is TGCAGTGCCCCGGGTGGCTACACCTTC. It codes for CSAPGGYTF.

The V call is TRBV13, the J call TRBJ2-3, with 7 bases that match TRBD2. With V trimmed by 2 bases and J by 4 bases, 3 bases remained unmatched. This CDR3 is 14 amino acids long. Germline-derived CDR1 and CDR2 are PRHDT and FYEKMQ (reference sequence). Here the CDR3 reads CASSLRRGADTQYF. The DNA of the CDR3 is TGTGCCAGCAGCTTAAGACGGGGGGCAGATACGCAGTATTTT.

The chain recombines TRBV5-1 with TRBJ1-6; D unresolved. This CDR3 spans 15 amino acids. In germline, CDR1 is SGHRS, CDR2 YFSETQ. V shed 1 base and J shed 7 bases, with 12 bases lying between them. The CDR3 sequence: CASSLQERSNSPLHF. The CDR3 nucleotides are TGCGCCAGCAGCTTGCAGGAAAGGTCAAATTCACCCCTCCACTTT.

The J gene is TRBJ1-1, the V gene TRBV5-1; TRBD1 is a possible D gene (5 bases). Germline values: CDR1 SGHRS, CDR2 YFSETQ. The CDR3 is made up of 14 amino acids. V dropped 0 bases and J dropped 1 base, with 7 bases sitting between them. The CDR3 region has the DNA TGCGCCAGCAGCTTGGCAGGGCAGAACACTGAAGCTTTCTTT. Translating it yields CASSLAGQNTEAFF.

This sequence joins TRBV23-1 and TRBJ2-1; no reliable D call. TRBV23-1 qualifies as an ORF whose function is uncertain. The CDR3 runs to 13 residues. V lost 4 bases to trimming and J lost 6 bases, with 10 bases between them. The DNA for the CDR3 is TGCGCCAGCAGTCCGACAAGAGGCAATGAGCAGTTCTTC. Translation: CASSPTRGNEQFF.

The V call is TRBV6-5, the J call TRBJ1-2, with D possibly TRBD1 on 6 matching bases. This CDR3 contains 14 residues. CDR1 and CDR2 (germline): MNHEY, SVGAGI. The ends were cut back, 6 bases at V and 4 bases at J, with 15 bases in the middle. The CDR3 region is CASSRNGQIYGYTF. The CDR3 nucleotides are TGTGCCAGCAGCCGGAACGGACAGATCTATGGCTACACCTTC.

The chain recombines TRBV11-2 with TRBJ1-1; TRBD1 matches 9 bases. The CDR3 length is 14 residues. The V segment lost 5 bases and the J segment 6 bases; nucleotides outside the gene matches: 7. Germline CDR1 reads SGHAT; CDR2 reads FQNNGV. The CDR3 loop is CASSRTGGRAEAFF. In DNA, the CDR3 is TGTGCCAGCAGCAGAACAGGGGGCCGCGCTGAAGCTTTCTTT.

This rearrangement joins TRBV27 to TRBJ1-5, with D possibly TRBD1 on 5 matching bases. Germline V gene sequence: CDR1 MNHEY, CDR2 SMNVEV (reference sequence). With 2 bases removed from V and 1 base from J, the gap between germline ends came to 15 bases. The CDR3 runs to 17 residues. The CDR3 protein is CASSLRDPGFSNQPQHF. The CDR3 region has the DNA TGTGCCAGCAGTTTAAGGGACCCCGGGTTCAGCAATCAGCCCCAGCATTTT.

The chain joins TRBV28 to TRBJ2-1; 15 bases align to TRBD2. This CDR3 contains 16 residues. J gave up 9 bases and V 7 bases, and 10 bases lay outside the gene matches. CDR1 and CDR2 from the germline V gene are MDHEN and SYDVKM. CDR3 nucleotides: TGTGCCAGCACCGCCGCGGGACTAGCGGGAGGTAGTGAGCAGTTCTTC. It specifies CASTAAGLAGGSEQFF.

The J gene is TRBJ2-3, the V gene TRBV28; D possibly corresponds to TRBD1 (7 bases). Deletions cut 9 bases from V and 2 bases from J, with 21 bases between. The germline gives CDR1 MDHEN, CDR2 SYDVKM. The CDR3 runs to 16 residues. Written as DNA, the CDR3 is TGTGCCAGTCAGCGGAGGGGGCCCCTATTCACAGATACGCAGTATTTT. Its translation is CASQRRGPLFTDTQYF.

The V gene is TRBV19, the J gene TRBJ2-7; D is perhaps TRBD1 (6 bases). V gave up 1 base and J gave up 1 base, with 11 bases separating them. There are 15 residues in the CDR3. Germline CDR1 is LNHDA and CDR2 is SQIVND (reference sequence). The CDR3 here is CASSIVGGASYEQYF. The CDR3 bases are TGTGCCAGTAGTATAGTTGGGGGCGCATCCTACGAGCAGTACTTC.